The 30 T cell receptor beta chains below were found in one sample sequenced in a study of T-cell reconstitution after alpha-beta-depleted transplantation in children. A TCRbeta library incorporating unique molecular identifiers was prepared. TCRdb ran MiXCR on the PCR reads and lists one entry per CDR3 protein. Seen here are 500,000 to 650,000 distinct CDR3 sequences, 10% to 15% observed once, and the top ten hold around 2.2%. This specimen consisted of PBMCs, mostly from graft donor cells, obtained 360 days after TCRalphabeta/CD19-depleted stem cell transplant. The receptors stem from a male patient younger than 18 who had a stem cell transplant for acute myeloid leukemia, so the T cells may come from the graft donor.

This clonotype was observed a few times. The chain employs TRBV27 and TRBJ2-3, with TRBD2 identical over 9 bases. This CDR3 is built from 18 residues. The V segment lost 6 bases and the J segment 4 bases; nucleotides outside the gene matches: 17. Germline V CDR1 and CDR2: MNHEY, SMNVEV (reference sequence). CDR3 nucleotides: TGTGCCAGCAGCAGTACGGGATTAGCGGGAGCCCGGCCAGATACGCAGTATTTT. It yields the protein CASSSTGLAGARPDTQYF.

V is TRBV7-9 and J is TRBJ2-1; 7 bases are shared with TRBD2. In germline, CDR1 is SEHNR, CDR2 FQNEAQ (reference sequence). CDR3 length equals 15 residues. V was pared by 0 bases and J by 6 bases, with 5 bases of the junction left unmatched. The CDR3 here is CASSLARESSNEQFF. For the CDR3, the DNA is TGTGCCAGCAGCTTAGCGCGGGAGTCGAGCAATGAGCAGTTCTTC.

The chain has TRBV4-3 and TRBJ2-6, with unresolved D. Germline loops: CDR1 LGHNA, CDR2 YSLEER. The CDR3 is made up of 17 amino acids. Trimming pared 1 base from V and 0 bases from J, leaving 10 bases between. CDR3 bases: TGCGCCAGCAGCCAAGCCCTGGTAGGCTCTGGGGCCAACGTCCTGACTTTC. Protein product: CASSQALVGSGANVLTF.

The chain couples TRBV20-1 to TRBJ1-1, with TRBD1 as a possible D gene (5 bases). V was cut by 2 bases and J by 4 bases, with 20 bases left in between. In germline, CDR1 is DFQATT, CDR2 SNEGSKA (reference sequence). This CDR3 contains 16 residues. Written as DNA, the CDR3 is TGCAGTGCTAGACCCGCTGGACAAGTAGTTAGCACTGAAGCTTTCTTT. Translated: CSARPAGQVVSTEAFF.

This clonotype was recorded a few times. The chain is built from TRBV27 and TRBJ1-2; D possibly corresponds to TRBD1 (6 bases). Germline CDR1 MNHEY, CDR2 SMNVEV (reference sequence). The CDR3 sequence is 16 residues long. The germline V and J ends were trimmed by 3 bases and 6 bases, with 20 bases remaining between them. DNA of the CDR3: TGTGCCAGCAGTTTCACAAACAGGGTAGAATCGGATGGCTACACCTTC. This translates into CASSFTNRVESDGYTF.

On this clonotype: A read error may account for a junction end that differs from germline. This sequence joins TRBV10-3 and TRBJ2-1; 8 bases map to TRBD1. CDR3 length equals 15 residues. Germline CDR1 is ENHRY and CDR2 is SYGVKD. The CDR3 sequence is CAITEGPGQANEQFF. For the CDR3, the DNA is TGTGCCATCACTGAGGGTCCGGGACAGGCCAATGAGCAGTTCTTC.

The J gene is TRBJ2-7, the V gene TRBV10-3; D is undetermined. This CDR3 is built from 13 residues. Germline CDR1 ENHRY, CDR2 SYGVKD. V was shortened by 7 bases and J by 2 bases, with 12 bases between the two germline ends. The CDR3 sequence: CAIKSLATYEQYF. As DNA, the CDR3 is TGTGCCATCAAGAGCCTCGCGACCTACGAGCAGTACTTC.

The genes are TRBV20-1 and TRBJ2-7, with a tentative D call TRBD1 (5 bases). CDR3 length: 15 amino acids. V lost 1 base to trimming and J lost 2 bases, with 15 bases between them. Germline assignment: CDR1 DFQATT and CDR2 SNEGSKA (reference sequence). For the CDR3, the DNA is TGCAGTGCTAGAGGCTGGGGCTCCATCACCTACGAGCAGTACTTC. Its protein product is CSARGWGSITYEQYF.

This clonotype was picked up one time. The V gene is TRBV10-3, the J gene TRBJ1-1; TRBD1 matches at 8 bases. Germline V gives CDR1 ENHRY, CDR2 SYGVKD. The CDR3 loop spans 14 amino acids. The V and J ends lost 7 bases and 6 bases, in that order; junction bases with no gene match: 10. The CDR3 DNA is TGTGCCATCACCCGACAGGGGATAGGCGCTGAAGCTTTCTTT. Translating it yields CAITRQGIGAEAFF.

This clonotype was recorded a few times. The chain combines TRBV7-9 with TRBJ2-7; possibly TRBD1 for D (6 bases). With 6 bases removed from V and 4 bases from J, the gap between germline ends came to 16 bases. Germline loops: CDR1 SEHNR, CDR2 FQNEAQ (reference sequence). CDR3 size: 14 residues. The CDR3 nucleotides read TGTGCCAGCAGACCCGGGACACTCGATTACGAGCAGTACTTC. Amino acids: CASRPGTLDYEQYF.

The table lists this clonotype with many counts. The V gene is TRBV9, the J gene TRBJ1-1; unclear D gene. The ends were cut back, 0 bases at V and 1 base at J, with 4 bases in the middle. Germline-derived CDR1 and CDR2 are SGDLS and YYNGEE. The CDR3 has 13 amino acids. In nucleotides, the CDR3 is TGTGCCAGCAGCGTAGACGGGAACACTGAAGCTTTCTTT. This gives the protein CASSVDGNTEAFF.

The V call is TRBV7-2, the J call TRBJ2-7; a weak D match, TRBD2 (7 bases). Trimming pared 5 bases from V and 0 bases from J, leaving 17 bases between. The germline V gene encodes CDR1 SGHTA and CDR2 FQGNSA. The CDR3 length is 16 residues. This chain's CDR3 is CASSPWGGISSYEQYF. The CDR3 nucleotides read TGTGCCAGCAGCCCCTGGGGGGGCATAAGCTCCTACGAGCAGTACTTC.

This sequence joins TRBV27 and TRBJ2-7; 9 bases are shared with TRBD1. There are 15 residues in the CDR3. Trimming at V came to 6 bases and at J to 3 bases, leaving 9 bases not matched to a gene. Germline V lookup: CDR1 MNHEY, CDR2 SMNVEV (reference sequence). The CDR3 DNA sequence: TGTGCCAGCAGGGACCTCCGGACAGGGGTCTACGAGCAGTACTTC. This sequence encodes CASRDLRTGVYEQYF.

In this sample, this clonotype turned up a few times. The chain employs TRBV20-1 and TRBJ2-1; TRBD2 matches 11 bases. This CDR3 spans 16 amino acids. Germline lookup yields CDR1 DFQATT and CDR2 SNEGSKA (reference sequence). The J segment lost 6 bases and the V segment lost 5 bases, leaving 12 bases of the junction unmatched. CDR3 DNA sequence: TGCAGTGCTCCAAGCTGGCGGCTAGCGGGAGGCAATGAGCAGTTCTTC. As protein: CSAPSWRLAGGNEQFF.

This rearrangement joins TRBV18 to TRBJ2-7, with D possibly matching TRBD1 (6 bases). The CDR3 extends over 15 amino acids. Germline V gene sequence: CDR1 KGHSH, CDR2 LQKENI. V was clipped by 5 bases and J by 6 bases, with 20 bases between them. CDR3 DNA sequence: TGTGCCAGCTCAGCCCGGGACATTCTGACCTGCGAGCAGTACTTC. It encodes CASSARDILTCEQYF. Drawing the rest from reference TRBV18 and TRBJ2-7, the complete variable domain is NAGVMQNPRHLVRRRGQEARLRCSPMKGHSHVYWYRQLPEEGLKFMVYLQKENIIDESGMPKERFSAEFPKEGPSILRIQQVVRGDSAAYFCASSARDILTCEQYFGPGTRLTVT.

This clonotype was seen a handful of times. The chain has TRBV28 and TRBJ2-7, with 9 bases matching TRBD1. The CDR3 sequence is 14 residues long. Germline V lookup: CDR1 MDHEN, CDR2 SYDVKM. V shed 5 bases, J shed 3 bases, and the junction held 5 bases outside the gene matches. CDR3 nucleotide sequence: TGTGCCAGCAGTCGGACAGGGGTAATCTACGAGCAGTACTTC. Translating gives CASSRTGVIYEQYF.

The CDR3 is CASSYGGGHETQYF. The CDR3 DNA sequence: TGTGCCAGCAGTTACGGGGGAGGGCACGAGACCCAGTACTTC. This chain links TRBV6-5 with TRBJ2-5; TRBD2 matches 7 bases. This CDR3 region has 14 residues. The V gene end was trimmed by 2 bases and the J gene end by 5 bases; junction bases not matched to a gene: 5. From germline, CDR1 is MNHEY and CDR2 SVGAGI.

The table lists this clonotype with a few counts. The J gene is TRBJ2-6, the V gene TRBV2; possible D gene TRBD1, 6 bases. V lost 10 bases to trimming and J lost 0 bases, with 19 bases between them. The CDR3 is 17 residues long. Germline values: CDR1 SNHLY, CDR2 FYNNEI. The CDR3 is CANRTEMSFSGANVLTF. As DNA, the CDR3 is TGTGCCAACCGGACAGAGATGAGCTTCTCTGGGGCCAACGTCCTGACTTTC.

There are many counts of this clonotype. The chain combines TRBV6-1 with TRBJ2-7, with 11 bases fitting TRBD1. CDR1 is MNHNS and CDR2 is SASEGT in the germline V gene. CDR3 length: 14 amino acids. V lost 5 bases and J lost 6; bases outside the gene matches: 6. This CDR3 is CASSLGTGGCEQYF. DNA of the CDR3: TGTGCCAGCAGTCTCGGGACAGGGGGTTGCGAGCAGTACTTC.

The CDR3 reads CASSLTGKGSYEQYF. The DNA of the CDR3 is TGCGCCAGCAGCCTGACAGGGAAGGGCTCCTACGAGCAGTACTTC. The rearrangement uses TRBV5-1 and TRBJ2-7, with 7 bases lining up with TRBD1. Germline CDR1 SGHRS, CDR2 YFSETQ. J gave up 0 bases and V 4 bases, and 7 bases lay outside the gene matches. This CDR3 has 15 amino acids.

This clonotype occurred many times. The chain links TRBV4-3 to TRBJ2-7, with no clear D. The CDR3 sequence is 9 residues long. Germline-derived CDR1 and CDR2 are LGHNA and YSLEER. V shed 3 bases and J shed 12 bases, with 6 bases lying between them. The CDR3 sequence is CASSHPTYF. CDR3 DNA sequence: TGCGCCAGCAGCCACCCTACGTACTTC.

In its sample, this clonotype was seen a few times. The V gene is TRBV15, the J gene TRBJ1-1; tentative D call: TRBD1 (5 bases). In germline, CDR1 is LNHNV, CDR2 YYDKDF (reference sequence). V was clipped by 3 bases and J by 1 base, with 12 bases between them. The CDR3 is 15 amino acids. CDR3 region: CATSSLNGGNTEAFF. The DNA of the CDR3 is TGTGCCACCAGCAGCCTCAACGGGGGGAACACTGAAGCTTTCTTT.

This clonotype came up many times. This chain connects TRBV29-1 to TRBJ2-3, with D perhaps TRBD1 (5 bases). The CDR3 is made up of 14 amino acids. V was clipped by 1 base and J by 3 bases, with 11 bases between them. In germline, CDR1 is SQVTM, CDR2 ANQGSEA. The CDR3 reads CSVEGRVATDTQYF. In DNA, the CDR3 is TGCAGCGTTGAAGGCAGGGTTGCGACAGATACGCAGTATTTT.

V usage is TRBV6-2 or TRBV6-3 and J usage is TRBJ1-2; no clear D. Trimming shortened V by 6 bases and J by 7 bases, and 18 bases separated the two germline ends. This CDR3 contains 14 residues. Germline CDR1 is MNHEY and CDR2 is SVGEGT. CDR3 amino acids: CASRSPPGRAGYTF. The CDR3 DNA follows: TGTGCCAGCAGATCCCCGCCGGGTCGGGCTGGCTACACCTTC.

This sequence joins TRBV6-2 or TRBV6-3 and TRBJ1-4; D call uncertain. The CDR3 totals 12 residues. CDR1 is MNHEY and CDR2 is SVGEGT in the germline V gene. V shed 5 bases and J shed 8 bases, with 9 bases lying between them. CDR3 in amino acids: CASSPQPEKLFF. CDR3 sequence (DNA): TGTGCCAGCAGTCCTCAACCGGAAAAACTGTTTTTT.

This clonotype turned up a few times. The chain employs TRBV7-2 and TRBJ2-1; D not certain. The CDR3 is 12 residues long. CDR1 and CDR2 (germline): SGHTA, FQGNSA. With 5 bases removed from V and 13 bases from J, the gap between germline ends came to 15 bases. CDR3 sequence (DNA): TGTGCCAGCAGCCCCCTCGCTACTGAACAGTTCTTC. It translates to CASSPLATEQFF. The full variable domain, with the rest looked up from reference TRBV7-2 and TRBJ2-1, is GAGVSQSPSNKVTEKGKDVELRCDPISGHTALYWYRQSLGQGLEFLIYFQGNSAPDKSGLPSDRFSAERTGGSVSTLTIQRTQQEDSAVYLCASSPLATEQFFGPGTRLTVL.

This clonotype appeared many times. The chain employs TRBV4-3 and TRBJ2-5; a possible D gene is TRBD2 (6 bases). CDR1 and CDR2 from the germline V gene are LGHNA and YSLEER. The V end lost 0 bases, the J end lost 1 base, and 15 bases lay between the germline ends. This CDR3 is 17 amino acids long. In nucleotides, the CDR3 is TGCGCCAGCAGCCAAGATCTTACTAGCAGATTCCAAGAGACCCAGTACTTC. It encodes CASSQDLTSRFQETQYF.

At least ten counts were recorded for this clonotype. The rearrangement links TRBV28 to TRBJ1-4; D is unresolved. CDR1 and CDR2 from the germline V gene are MDHEN and SYDVKM. CDR3 length equals 13 residues. Trimming shortened V by 3 bases and J by 5 bases, and 7 bases separated the two germline ends. CDR3 nucleotides: TGTGCCAGCAGTTTTTATGCCAATGAAAAACTGTTTTTT. It is translated as CASSFYANEKLFF.

This clonotype was detected many times. This chain joins TRBV12-3 or TRBV12-4 and TRBJ2-7; no definite D call. With 1 base removed from V and 1 base from J, the gap between germline ends came to 5 bases. This CDR3 contains 13 residues. The CDR3 protein is CASSLGQSYEQYF. DNA for the CDR3: TGTGCCAGCAGTTTAGGTCAGTCCTACGAGCAGTACTTC.

Details on this clonotype: Relative to the germline gene, one junction end is altered; a read error may explain this. This chain joins TRBV14 and TRBJ1-5, with D possibly TRBD1 on 6 matching bases. Germline V gene data show CDR1 as SGHDN and CDR2 as FVKESK. CDR3 length: 17 amino acids. Here the CDR3 reads CASNQDSTGTTTQPQHF. CDR3 in DNA: TGTGCCAGCAACCAAGACTCGACAGGAACGACCACTCAGCCCCAGCATTTT.